This T cell receptor (beta chain) was captured by sequencing in a study of siplizumab effects on memory and regulatory T cells. Study findings and constraints: Unstimulated subsets accounted for the mapping of only a minor share of the clones that were alloreactive. The Treg-derived share of mappable alloreactive CD4+ clones averaged roughly 69% with siplizumab and 25% to 30% in controls.

Regarding this clone: Its target is not known. One end of the junction varies from germline; a read error may be responsible.

Here immunoSEQ multiplex PCR was the method, and the copy in TCRdb shows in-frame clones only, minus some. The repertoire includes approximately 100,000 clones, about 92% of them detected once, and approximately 0.71% sits in the top ten. CDR1 and CDR2 (germline): SGHRS, YFSETQ. The CDR3 loop spans 17 amino acids. This sequence joins TRBV5-1 and TRBJ2-1, with D unclear. Source material: Tregs sorted from blood. This TCR came from a human donor in good health. The CDR3 spells CANSLASTHPSYNEQFF. The CDR3 DNA sequence: TGCGCCAACAGCTTGGCCTCAACTCACCCCTCCTACAATGAGCAGTTCTTC.